Shown below are 6 T cell receptor beta chains from a single sample sequenced in a study of human T cells and chemical hapten exposure. One entry per CDR3 protein results from TCRdb running MiXCR on the RACE reads. The repertoire holds some 400,000 distinct CDR3 sequences, with 5.1% as singletons. Specified time point: pre-sensitization, week 0. Treatment reported: therapeutic diphenylcyclopropenone sensitization with weekly scalp DPC. This sample comprised whole blood, obtained in connection with sensitization to the hapten diphenylcyclopropenone (DPC). The receptors were sampled from a woman aged 45-59 years with alopecia areata. Some clones in this sample may be carry-over from other donors' samples.

This clonotype was picked up a small number of times. The rearrangement uses TRBV7-6 and TRBJ2-3; perhaps TRBD2 as D (7 bases). This CDR3 is built from 17 residues. The V and J ends lost 4 bases and 3 bases respectively, with 20 bases between them. Germline V gives CDR1 SGHVS, CDR2 FNYEAQ. The CDR3 bases are TGTGCCAGCAGCTCAACTATGGGGGGGGCGCCGACAGATACGCAGTATTTT. This translates into CASSSTMGGAPTDTQYF.

There are a few counts of this clonotype. V and J are TRBV20-1 and TRBJ1-6; possible D gene TRBD1, 6 bases. This CDR3 contains 14 residues. Trimming took 0 bases from V and 10 from J, leaving 13 bases between them. Per the germline V gene, CDR1 is DFQATT and CDR2 is SNEGSKA (reference sequence). CDR3 residues: CSARDDRGRSPLHF. The CDR3 DNA reads TGCAGTGCTAGAGACGATAGGGGGAGGTCACCCCTCCACTTT.

The sample holds many counts of this clonotype. This rearrangement joins TRBV9 to TRBJ2-1; 8 positions match TRBD2. J gave up 6 bases and V 2 bases, and 7 bases lay outside the gene matches. Germline CDR1 SGDLS, CDR2 YYNGEE. The CDR3 totals 15 residues. CDR3 coding DNA: TGTGCCAGCAGCGTGGCGGGGGGCGATTTCAATGAGCAGTTCTTC. Its protein is CASSVAGGDFNEQFF.

This clonotype was seen ten or more times. The CDR3 DNA is TGTGCCAGCAGCTCCGGAGGGACAGGGAGTGAGCAGTACTTC. This codes for CASSSGGTGSEQYF. The J gene is TRBJ2-7, the V gene TRBV7-3, with 9 bases matching TRBD1. The V segment lost 4 bases and the J segment 7 bases; nucleotides outside the gene matches: 8. This CDR3 comprises 14 residues. Germline CDR1 and CDR2: SGHTA and FQGTGA.

This clonotype occurred many times. The V and J genes are TRBV10-3 and TRBJ2-7; 8 nucleotides line up with TRBD1. The CDR3 has 15 amino acids. Per germline, CDR1 ENHRY and CDR2 SYGVKD. The trim removed 2 bases at V and 3 bases at J, leaving 6 bases unmatched. The CDR3 DNA is TGTGCCATCAGTGAGCCAGGACAGGGCCTCTACGAGCAGTACTTC. Translating gives CAISEPGQGLYEQYF.

The chain links TRBV14 to TRBJ2-3, with 11 nucleotides matching TRBD2. Trimming at V came to 1 base and at J to 7 bases, leaving 16 bases not matched to a gene. This CDR3 spans 19 amino acids. The germline V gene has CDR1 SGHDN and CDR2 FVKESK. The CDR3 protein is CASSQAGVLAGADIYTQYF. Here the CDR3 DNA reads TGTGCCAGCAGCCAAGCGGGGGTACTAGCGGGGGCCGACATATATACGCAGTATTTT. The entire variable domain, with the rest obtained from reference TRBV14 and TRBJ2-3, is as follows: EAGVTQFPSHSVIEKGQTVTLRCDPISGHDNLYWYRRVMGKEIKFLLHFVKESKQDESGMPNNRFLAERTGGTYSTLKVQPAELEDSGVYFCASSQAGVLAGADIYTQYFGPGTRLTVL.